Reported below is one TCR beta chain. What it recognizes is unknown. Assay used: immunoSEQ multiplex PCR; TCRdb lists only in-frame clones, some missing. Here the sample spans roughly 2,500 clones, over 70% being singletons. The source of the sample is a study of high-grade serous ovarian cancer treatment subgroups. Overall study context: On average, approximately 15,000 reads and several thousand unique TCR beta rearrangements were obtained per sample.

Study-wide findings and caveats: Repertoire similarity ranged 0.11 to 0.79 between tumors of one patient. TCR relatedness rose with neoantigen level and trended with mutation load. CDR1 and CDR2 were left unanalyzed; analyses focused on CDR3.

Germline values: CDR1 MDHEN, CDR2 SYDVKM. The CDR3 is made up of 15 amino acids. V was pared by 2 bases and J by 6 bases, with 10 bases of the junction left unmatched. Tumor samples were taken before definitive surgery or chemotherapy. The TCR comes from a human donor with high-grade serous ovarian cancer. Input material: tumor tissue. The J gene is TRBJ2-7, the V gene TRBV28; TRBD1 matches at 7 bases. The CDR3 DNA sequence: TGTGCCAGCAGTTTACCGGGACAGCCGCCTCTCGAGCAGTACTTC. Translated, it gives CASSLPGQPPLEQYF.